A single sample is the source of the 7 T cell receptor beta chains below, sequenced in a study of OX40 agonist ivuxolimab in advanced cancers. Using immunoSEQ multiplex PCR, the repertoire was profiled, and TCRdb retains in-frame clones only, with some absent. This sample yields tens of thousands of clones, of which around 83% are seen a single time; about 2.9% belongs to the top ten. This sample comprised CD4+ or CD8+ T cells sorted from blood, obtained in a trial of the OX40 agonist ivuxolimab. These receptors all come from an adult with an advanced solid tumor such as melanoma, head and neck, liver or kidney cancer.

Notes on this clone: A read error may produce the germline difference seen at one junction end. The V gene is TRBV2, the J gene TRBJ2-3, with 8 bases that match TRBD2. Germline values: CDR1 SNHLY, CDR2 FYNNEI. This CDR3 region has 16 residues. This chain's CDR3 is CASSEGLAGSTDTQYF. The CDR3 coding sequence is TGTGCCAGCAGCGAAGGACTAGCTGGTTCCACAGATACGCAGTATTTT. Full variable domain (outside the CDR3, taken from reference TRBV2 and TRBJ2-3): EPEVTQTPSHQVTQMGQEVILRCVPISNHLYFYWYRQILGQKVEFLVSFYNNEISEKSEIFDDQFSVERPDGSNFTLKIRSTKLEDSAMYFCASSEGLAGSTDTQYFGPGTRLTVL.

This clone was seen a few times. The CDR3, as DNA: TGTGCCAGTACCTCCCAGCCTGGGCTTTCCGGAAAACTGTTTTTT. The encoded protein is CASTSQPGLSGKLFF. This sequence joins TRBV19 and TRBJ1-4, with D uncertain. Per the germline V gene, CDR1 is LNHDA and CDR2 is SQIVND (reference sequence). The CDR3 spans 15 residues. The germline V and J ends were trimmed by 7 bases and 10 bases, with 22 bases remaining between them.

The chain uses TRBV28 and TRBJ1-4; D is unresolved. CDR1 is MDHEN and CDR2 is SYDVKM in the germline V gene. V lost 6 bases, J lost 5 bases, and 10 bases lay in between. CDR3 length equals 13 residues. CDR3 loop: CASRVRGNEKLFF. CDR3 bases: TGTGCCAGCAGGGTCAGAGGGAATGAAAAACTGTTTTTT.

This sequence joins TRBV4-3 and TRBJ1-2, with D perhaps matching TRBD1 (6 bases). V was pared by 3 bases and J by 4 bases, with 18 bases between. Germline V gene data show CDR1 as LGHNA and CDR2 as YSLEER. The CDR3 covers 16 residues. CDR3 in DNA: TGCGCCAGCAGCCAGGCTACCGGGACACAAGGCTATGGCTACACCTTC. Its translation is CASSQATGTQGYGYTF.

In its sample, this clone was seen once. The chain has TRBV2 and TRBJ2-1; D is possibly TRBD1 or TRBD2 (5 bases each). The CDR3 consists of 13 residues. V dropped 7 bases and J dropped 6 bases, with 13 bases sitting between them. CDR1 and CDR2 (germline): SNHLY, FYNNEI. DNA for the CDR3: TGTGCCAGCATTTATATGGGGGTCAATGAGCAGTTCTTC. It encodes CASIYMGVNEQFF.

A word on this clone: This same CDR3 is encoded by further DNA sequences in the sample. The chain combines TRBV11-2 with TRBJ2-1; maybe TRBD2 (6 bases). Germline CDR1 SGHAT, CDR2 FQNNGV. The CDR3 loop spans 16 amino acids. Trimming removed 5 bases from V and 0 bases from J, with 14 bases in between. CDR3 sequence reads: CASSLRDSSSYNEQFF. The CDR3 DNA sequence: TGTGCCAGCAGCCTTCGGGACTCAAGCTCCTACAATGAGCAGTTCTTC.

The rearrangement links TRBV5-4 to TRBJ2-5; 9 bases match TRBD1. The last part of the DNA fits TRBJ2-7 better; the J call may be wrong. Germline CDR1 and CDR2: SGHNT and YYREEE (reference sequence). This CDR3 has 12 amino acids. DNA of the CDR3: TGTGCCAGCGCGGGACAGGGCCCCGAGCAGTACTTC. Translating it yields CASAGQGPEQYF.